The TCR beta chain described here comes from a study of healthy donors' naive CD4 and CD8 T cells. TCR libraries were built from 400 to 650 ng of total RNA by linear amplification. TCRdb reprocessed the reads with MiXCR, giving one entry per CDR3 protein. Among roughly 200,000 distinct CDR3 sequences, 65% to 75% were seen once, and the ten largest hold about 2.4%. CDR1 MDHEN and CDR2 SYDVKM come from the germline V gene. V gave up 7 bases and J gave up 3 bases; unmatched junction bases: 12. CDR3 length: 16 amino acids. Concerning this clonotype itself: Antigen: not known.

General observations from the study: Most V and J genes were reportedly biased between naive CD4+ and CD8+ cells.

The material sequenced was naive CD4+ and CD8+ T cells sorted from blood, pooled from several donors. The clonotype originates from a pool of human donors in good health; the sample pools cells from several healthy donors. The chain carries TRBV28 and TRBJ1-5; TRBD1 matches 7 bases. As DNA, the CDR3 is TGTGCCAGCACTACTACCGGGACAGTCAACAATCAGCCCCAGCATTTT. Its translation: CASTTTGTVNNQPQHF.